This T cell receptor (beta chain) derives from a study of cytotoxic CD8 clonotypes in ibrutinib-treated CLL. Whole-study findings and limits: T-cell clonality at baseline went above that of age-matched healthy donors and rose and fell with circulating CD8+ T-cell counts.

There are 14 residues in the CDR3. In germline, CDR1 is SGDLS, CDR2 YYNGEE. The J segment lost 7 bases and the V segment lost 3 bases, leaving 10 bases of the junction unmatched. Repertoires were generated with immunoSEQ multiplex PCR, while TCRdb's copy carries only in-frame clones and drops some. The data hold around 310,000 clones, with approximately 80% observed a single time. Regarding this clone: Its antigen is unknown.

This TCR came from a human donor with chronic lymphocytic leukemia. V gene TRBV9 combines with J gene TRBJ2-7; 7 nucleotides line up with TRBD2. The sequences come from PBMCs, collected before ibrutinib treatment. The CDR3 here is CASSARDYSKEQYF. CDR3 in DNA: TGTGCCAGCAGCGCCCGGGACTACAGTAAAGAGCAGTACTTC.